Listed here are 18 T cell receptor beta chains from one sample, sequenced in a study of Tregs in tolerant kidney transplant recipients. Mixed chimerism was transient after nonmyeloablative marrow transplants from related graft donors. Measured with immunoSEQ multiplex PCR; TCRdb has only the in-frame clones, and not every one. This sample has roughly 70,000 clones, with about 87% found just once. The sequencing used CD4+ T cells from blood (PBMCs), collected 6 months after the transplant. The source of these receptors is a human patient who received a combined kidney and bone marrow transplant. The graft donor may be the source of some T cells.

This rearrangement joins TRBV27 to TRBJ2-5; 8 bases agree with TRBD1. The J segment lost 5 bases and the V segment lost 2 bases, leaving 4 bases of the junction unmatched. Germline CDR1 reads MNHEY; CDR2 reads SMNVEV (reference sequence). The CDR3 consists of 14 residues. This CDR3 is CASSLQGARETQYF. CDR3 coding DNA: TGTGCCAGCAGTTTACAGGGGGCGCGGGAGACCCAGTACTTC.

The chain recombines TRBV10-2 with TRBJ2-1, with 10 positions matching TRBD2. CDR3 length: 17 residues. V gave up 2 bases and J gave up 6 bases; unmatched junction bases: 10. Germline V gene lookup returns CDR1 WSHSY and CDR2 SAAADI. CDR3 bases: TGCGCCAGCAGTGAGCCCTTAACTAGCGGGGTGGGCAATGAGCAGTTCTTC. Its protein is CASSEPLTSGVGNEQFF.

This clone was recorded only once. The chain carries TRBV11-3 and TRBJ1-4; D unclear. The CDR3 has 16 residues. The V end lost 5 bases, the J end lost 0 bases, and 13 bases lay between the germline ends. The germline V gene has CDR1 SGHNT and CDR2 YENEEA. This chain's CDR3 is CASSQRRTATNEKLFF. The DNA for the CDR3 is TGTGCCAGCAGCCAACGCCGTACTGCAACTAATGAAAAACTGTTTTTT.

This sequence joins TRBV5-6 and TRBJ2-7; tentatively, D is TRBD2 (7 bases). The CDR3 has 15 amino acids. Trimming removed 0 bases from V and 4 bases from J, with 14 bases in between. The germline V gene has CDR1 SGHDT and CDR2 YYEEEE. CDR3 region: CASSLGWGGAYEQYF. The DNA of the CDR3 is TGTGCCAGCAGCTTGGGTTGGGGGGGCGCTTACGAGCAGTACTTC.

In its sample, this clone was seen a few times. The V and J genes are TRBV5-6 and TRBJ1-1; D is unclear. V was pared by 3 bases and J by 5 bases, with 5 bases between. The CDR3 length is 11 residues. Germline V gene data show CDR1 as SGHDT and CDR2 as YYEEEE. The DNA for the CDR3 is TGTGCCAGCAGCTCGCGAACTGAAGCTTTCTTT. Encoded protein: CASSSRTEAFF.

A single count supports this clone. One end of the junction fails to match germline, which may point to a read error. V and J are TRBV5-5 and TRBJ2-7; TRBD1 aligns across 9 bases. The CDR3 is made up of 15 amino acids. Germline V gene sequence: CDR1 SGHKS, CDR2 YYEKEE (reference sequence). CDR3 coding DNA: TGTGCCAGCAACTTGGTGGGACAGGGCTCCTACGAGCAGTACTTC. Protein sequence: CASNLVGQGSYEQYF.

This chain links TRBV7-3 with TRBJ1-1; perhaps TRBD1 as D (6 bases). The germline CDR1 and CDR2 sequences are SGHTA and FQGTGA. V was pared by 3 bases and J by 1 base, with 18 bases between. CDR3 length equals 17 residues. CDR3 sequence: CASSFNLRTEKNTEAFF. The CDR3 bases are TGTGCCAGCAGCTTCAACCTACGGACAGAAAAGAACACTGAAGCTTTCTTT.

V and J are TRBV19 and TRBJ2-1; D is uncertain. With 4 bases removed from V and 3 bases from J, the gap between germline ends came to 10 bases. This CDR3 has 14 residues. The germline V gene has CDR1 LNHDA and CDR2 SQIVND (reference sequence). In nucleotides, the CDR3 is TGTGCCAGTAGTAATGGGCGAAGCTACAATGAGCAGTTCTTC. Amino acids: CASSNGRSYNEQFF. The variable domain in full, completed from reference TRBV19 and TRBJ2-1, reads DGGITQSPKYLFRKEGQNVTLSCEQNLNHDAMYWYRQDPGQGLRLIYYSQIVNDFQKGDIAEGYSVSREKKESFPLTVTSAQKNPTAFYLCASSNGRSYNEQFFGPGTRLTVL.

This chain links TRBV6-1 with TRBJ1-5, with D possibly TRBD1 on 6 matching bases. Deletions cut 9 bases from V and 9 bases from J, with 21 bases between. Germline assignment: CDR1 MNHNS and CDR2 SASEGT. The CDR3 extends over 14 amino acids. This chain's CDR3 is CASWLRGSKRPQHF. CDR3 DNA: TGTGCCAGTTGGCTAAGGGGGAGTAAGCGGCCCCAGCATTTT.

On this clone itself: The same CDR3 also results from other DNA sequences found in this sample. This rearrangement joins TRBV30 to TRBJ2-3; 7 positions agree with TRBD2. The CDR3 is 17 amino acids. CDR1 and CDR2 from the germline V gene are GTSNPN and SVGIG (reference sequence). The ends lost 4 bases at V and 0 bases at J; junction bases unmatched: 13. The CDR3 DNA is TGTGCCTGGACTACTGGGAGGCTAGCGGCAAGCACAGATACGCAGTATTTT. Its protein is CAWTTGRLAASTDTQYF. The variable domain in full, with the rest retrieved from reference TRBV30 and TRBJ2-3, is SQTIHQWPATLVQPVGSPLSLECTVEGTSNPNLYWYRQAAGRGLQLLFYSVGIGQISSEVPQNLSASRPQDRQFILSSKKLLLSDSGFYLCAWTTGRLAASTDTQYFGPGTRLTVL.

This rearrangement joins TRBV18 to TRBJ1-5; D is unresolved. This CDR3 region has 15 residues. Looked up from germline, CDR1 is KGHSH and CDR2 is LQKENI. V lost 1 base to trimming and J lost 2 bases, with 9 bases between them. The CDR3 DNA follows: TGTGCCAGCTCACCACGTACGTCAGGCAATCAGCCCCAGCATTTT. Protein sequence: CASSPRTSGNQPQHF.

As DNA, the CDR3 is TGTGCCAGCAGCTTATTCGCGGGGGGCACAGATACGCAGTATTTT. It is translated as CASSLFAGGTDTQYF. The V and J genes are TRBV7-2 and TRBJ2-3; TRBD2 matches 7 bases. The V gene's germline CDR1 is SGHTA and CDR2 FQGNSA. The CDR3 contains 15 residues. J lost 1 base, V lost 2 bases, and 3 bases had no gene match.

The rearrangement uses TRBV5-1 and TRBJ2-5, with 7 bases that match TRBD2. The CDR3 is made up of 13 amino acids. Germline-derived CDR1 and CDR2 are SGHRS and YFSETQ. V shed 0 bases, J shed 9 bases, and the junction held 5 bases outside the gene matches. The CDR3: CASSLDAAGAQYF. The CDR3 DNA sequence: TGCGCCAGCAGCTTGGATGCGGCGGGGGCCCAGTACTTC. Combining the CDR3 with reference TRBV5-1 and TRBJ2-5 gives the whole variable domain KAGVTQTPRYLIKTRGQQVTLSCSPISGHRSVSWYQQTPGQGLQFLFEYFSETQRNKGNFPGRFSGRQFSNSRSEMNVSTLELGDSALYLCASSLDAAGAQYFGPGTRLLVL.

The chain is built from TRBV6-5 and TRBJ1-2; no definite D call. The CDR3 is made up of 14 amino acids. With 0 bases removed from V and 8 bases from J, the gap between germline ends came to 13 bases. The germline CDR1 and CDR2 sequences are MNHEY and SVGAGI. The CDR3: CASSYSLAVTGYTF. DNA of the CDR3: TGTGCCAGCAGTTACTCGTTGGCGGTTACGGGCTACACCTTC.

This clone was picked up one time. The gene calls are TRBV28 and TRBJ1-6; D is unresolved. The CDR3 has 14 amino acids. With 5 bases removed from V and 0 bases from J, the gap between germline ends came to 5 bases. CDR1 MDHEN and CDR2 SYDVKM come from the germline V gene. CDR3 region: CASSPGSYNSPLHF. The CDR3 DNA sequence: TGTGCCAGCAGTCCCGGCTCCTATAATTCACCCCTCCACTTT.

The chain couples TRBV7-2 to TRBJ1-5; the match to TRBD1 covers 9 bases. The V segment lost 5 bases and the J segment 1 base; nucleotides outside the gene matches: 3. Per germline, CDR1 SGHTA and CDR2 FQGNSA. The CDR3 consists of 15 residues. The CDR3 loop reads CASSATGGSNQPQHF. CDR3 nucleotide sequence: TGTGCCAGCAGCGCAACAGGGGGCAGCAATCAGCCCCAGCATTTT. The whole variable domain, remainder taken from reference TRBV7-2 and TRBJ1-5, is GAGVSQSPSNKVTEKGKDVELRCDPISGHTALYWYRQSLGQGLEFLIYFQGNSAPDKSGLPSDRFSAERTGGSVSTLTIQRTQQEDSAVYLCASSATGGSNQPQHFGDGTRLSIL.

The chain carries TRBV11-2 and TRBJ2-1; 8 bases align to TRBD2. The length of the CDR3 is 16 residues. Germline CDR1 is SGHAT and CDR2 is FQNNGV. With V trimmed by 1 base and J by 6 bases, 8 bases remained unmatched. This chain's CDR3 is CASSLGTSGNFNEQFF. DNA of the CDR3: TGTGCCAGCAGCTTAGGAACTAGCGGAAACTTCAATGAGCAGTTCTTC. The variable domain in full, with the rest retrieved from reference TRBV11-2 and TRBJ2-1, is EAGVAQSPRYKIIEKRQSVAFWCNPISGHATLYWYQQILGQGPKLLIQFQNNGVVDDSQLPKDRFSAERLKGVDSTLKIQPAKLEDSAVYLCASSLGTSGNFNEQFFGPGTRLTVL.

This chain uses TRBV6-1 with TRBJ1-2; a possible D gene is TRBD1 (5 bases). This CDR3 comprises 17 residues. Germline V gene lookup returns CDR1 MNHNS and CDR2 SASEGT. V lost 4 bases and J lost 4, with 22 bases in between. This CDR3 is CASSVSCWQGFRYGYTF. DNA for the CDR3: TGTGCCAGCAGTGTTTCATGCTGGCAGGGATTCCGCTATGGCTACACCTTC.